The text below deals with one TCR beta chain. Authors' data handling: Amplification with reference gene primers provided the estimates of nucleated cell counts. The protocol was immunoSEQ multiplex PCR, while the TCRdb copy is restricted to in-frame clones and leaves out a portion. The V and J calls and the clone size are those of that table, but D and trimming were determined from the DNA. Of 55,000 to 75,000 clones detected, 70% to 85% appear once; the ten largest clones hold approximately 3.8%. This record comes from a study of blood T cell repertoires in COVID-19. Study overall: Sites in the United States, Italy and Spain provided acute and convalescent COVID-19 samples. Sources were T cells, B-cell-depleted T cells, or PBMCs; the material itself was cDNA or gDNA.

Per the germline V gene, CDR1 is LGHNA and CDR2 is YSLEER. V shed 0 bases and J shed 0 bases, with 5 bases lying between them. The CDR3 is 14 amino acids. The sequence was collected from a man aged 55-75 years with acute or convalescent COVID-19. The sequenced sample consisted of peripheral blood. The chain recombines TRBV4-3 with TRBJ1-1; D not resolved. CDR3 loop: CASSQDPVNTEAFF. In DNA, the CDR3 is TGCGCCAGCAGCCAAGATCCGGTGAACACTGAAGCTTTCTTT.